This TCR beta chain was sequenced during a study of blood T cell repertoires in COVID-19. The wider study: From the United States, Italy and Spain came samples of acute and convalescent COVID-19. From T cells, B-cell-depleted T cells, or PBMCs came the material, which was cDNA or gDNA.

The V gene's germline CDR1 is SGHRS and CDR2 YFSETQ. The V and J ends lost 4 bases and 4 bases, in that order; junction bases with no gene match: 7. CDR3 length: 14 amino acids. Source study methods: Amplification of reference gene primers was used by the study to estimate nucleated cell counts. Generated by immunoSEQ multiplex PCR, the TCRdb table keeps only in-frame clones and is missing some. The V and J calls and clone size were taken over from that table, and D and trimming were inferred from the DNA. The profile covers 210,000 or so clones, with almost 85% appearing a single time and about 12% taken by the ten largest.

V gene TRBV5-1 combines with J gene TRBJ1-1; 7 nucleotides line up with TRBD1. The specimen sequenced was peripheral blood. The origin of this receptor is a woman in her 40s with acute or convalescent COVID-19. CDR3 in DNA: TGCGCCAGCAGCCAACAGGGGTCTGGCACTGAAGCTTTCTTT. Translated: CASSQQGSGTEAFF. The whole variable domain, filled in from reference TRBV5-1 and TRBJ1-1, reads KAGVTQTPRYLIKTRGQQVTLSCSPISGHRSVSWYQQTPGQGLQFLFEYFSETQRNKGNFPGRFSGRQFSNSRSEMNVSTLELGDSALYLCASSQQGSGTEAFFGQGTRLTVV.